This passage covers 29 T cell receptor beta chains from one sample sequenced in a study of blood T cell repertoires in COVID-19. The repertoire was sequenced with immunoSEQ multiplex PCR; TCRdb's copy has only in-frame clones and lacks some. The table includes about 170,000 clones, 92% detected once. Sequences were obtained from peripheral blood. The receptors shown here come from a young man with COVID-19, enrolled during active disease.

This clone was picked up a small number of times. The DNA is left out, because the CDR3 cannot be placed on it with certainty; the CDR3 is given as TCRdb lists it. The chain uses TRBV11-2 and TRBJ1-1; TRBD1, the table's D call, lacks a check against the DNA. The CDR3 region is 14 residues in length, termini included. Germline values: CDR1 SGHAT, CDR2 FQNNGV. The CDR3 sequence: CASSWGQGAVGTFF.

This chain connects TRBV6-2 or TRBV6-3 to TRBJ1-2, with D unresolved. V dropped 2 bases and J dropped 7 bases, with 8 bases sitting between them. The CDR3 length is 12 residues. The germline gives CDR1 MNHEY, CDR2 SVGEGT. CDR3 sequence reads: CASSYRLFGYTF. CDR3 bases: TGTGCCAGCAGTTACCGGTTATTTGGCTACACCTTC.

The CDR3 here is CASSPGQGAGQPQHF. The CDR3 region has the DNA TGTGCCAGCAGCCCAGGACAGGGGGCGGGTCAGCCCCAGCATTTT. V and J are TRBV5-4 and TRBJ1-5; 11 nucleotides agree with TRBD1. The germline V gene has CDR1 SGHNT and CDR2 YYREEE (reference sequence). V lost 4 bases, J lost 6 bases, and 6 bases stayed unmatched. The CDR3 covers 15 residues. Filled out from reference TRBV5-4 and TRBJ1-5, the complete variable domain reads ETGVTQSPTHLIKTRGQQVTLRCSSQSGHNTVSWYQQALGQGPQFIFQYYREEENGRGNFPPRFSGLQFPNYSSELNVNALELDDSALYLCASSPGQGAGQPQHFGDGTRLSIL.

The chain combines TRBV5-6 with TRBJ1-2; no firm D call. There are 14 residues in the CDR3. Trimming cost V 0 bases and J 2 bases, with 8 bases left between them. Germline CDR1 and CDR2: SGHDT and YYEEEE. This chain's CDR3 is CASSLDPSNYGYTF. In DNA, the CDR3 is TGTGCCAGCAGCTTGGATCCTTCCAACTATGGCTACACCTTC.

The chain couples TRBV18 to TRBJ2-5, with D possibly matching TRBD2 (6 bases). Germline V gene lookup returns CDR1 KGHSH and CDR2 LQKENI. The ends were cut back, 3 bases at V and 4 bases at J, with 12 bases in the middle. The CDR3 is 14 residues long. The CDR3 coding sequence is TGTGCCAGCTCACCTAGGAGGGCCGCAGAGACCCAGTACTTC. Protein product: CASSPRRAAETQYF.

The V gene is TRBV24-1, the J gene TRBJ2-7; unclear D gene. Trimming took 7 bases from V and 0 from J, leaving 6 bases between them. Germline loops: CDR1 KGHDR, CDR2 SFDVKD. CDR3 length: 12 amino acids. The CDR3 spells CATSRYSYEQYF. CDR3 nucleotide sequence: TGTGCCACCAGCCGTTACTCCTACGAGCAGTACTTC.

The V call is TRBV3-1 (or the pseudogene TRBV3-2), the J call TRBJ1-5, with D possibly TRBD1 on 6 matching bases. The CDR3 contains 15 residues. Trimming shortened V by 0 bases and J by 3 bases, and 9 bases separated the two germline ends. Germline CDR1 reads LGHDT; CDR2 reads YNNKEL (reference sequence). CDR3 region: CASSQDTGPNQPQHF. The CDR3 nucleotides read TGTGCCAGCAGCCAAGATACAGGGCCCAATCAGCCCCAGCATTTT.

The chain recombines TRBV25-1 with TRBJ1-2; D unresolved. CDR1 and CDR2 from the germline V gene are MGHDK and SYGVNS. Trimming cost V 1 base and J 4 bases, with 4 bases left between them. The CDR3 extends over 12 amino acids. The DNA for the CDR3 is TGTGCCAGCAGTGAATTTAGCTATGGCTACACCTTC. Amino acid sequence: CASSEFSYGYTF.

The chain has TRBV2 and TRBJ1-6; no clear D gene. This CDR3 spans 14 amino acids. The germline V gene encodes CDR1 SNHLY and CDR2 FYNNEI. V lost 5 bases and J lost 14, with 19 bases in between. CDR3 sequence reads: CASSPTGPGGSLHF. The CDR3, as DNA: TGTGCCAGCAGTCCAACCGGTCCCGGAGGGTCCCTCCACTTT.

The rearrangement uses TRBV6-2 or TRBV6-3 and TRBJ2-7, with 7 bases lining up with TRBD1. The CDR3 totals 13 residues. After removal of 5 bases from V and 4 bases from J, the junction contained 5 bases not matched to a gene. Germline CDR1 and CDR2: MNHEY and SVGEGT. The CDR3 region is CASSPTGQYEQYF. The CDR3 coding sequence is TGTGCCAGCAGTCCCACGGGACAGTACGAGCAGTACTTC.

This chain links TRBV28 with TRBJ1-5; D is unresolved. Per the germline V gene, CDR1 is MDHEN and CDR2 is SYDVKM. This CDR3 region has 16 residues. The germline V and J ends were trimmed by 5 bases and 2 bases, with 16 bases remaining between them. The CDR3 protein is CASSLGYNRGNQPQHF. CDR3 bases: TGTGCCAGCAGTCTTGGGTATAATCGGGGCAATCAGCCCCAGCATTTT.

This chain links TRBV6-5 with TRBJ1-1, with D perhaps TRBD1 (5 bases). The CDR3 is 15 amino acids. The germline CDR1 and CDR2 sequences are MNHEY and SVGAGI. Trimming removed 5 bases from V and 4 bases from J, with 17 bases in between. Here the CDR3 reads CASSPLKGRSTEAFF. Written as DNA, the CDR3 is TGTGCCAGCAGTCCCCTCAAGGGGCGTAGCACTGAAGCTTTCTTT.

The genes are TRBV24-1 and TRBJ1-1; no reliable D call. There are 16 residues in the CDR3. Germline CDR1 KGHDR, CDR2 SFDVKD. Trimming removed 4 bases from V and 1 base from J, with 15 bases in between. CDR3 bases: TGTGCCACCAGTGAGTATCGTCCGGGGTCGAACACTGAAGCTTTCTTT. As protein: CATSEYRPGSNTEAFF.

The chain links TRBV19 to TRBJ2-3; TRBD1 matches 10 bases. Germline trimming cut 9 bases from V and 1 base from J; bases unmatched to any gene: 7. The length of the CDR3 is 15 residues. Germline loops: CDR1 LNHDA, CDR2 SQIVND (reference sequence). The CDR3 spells CASRDRGSGTDTQYF. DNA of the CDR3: TGTGCCAGCAGGGACAGGGGATCCGGCACAGATACGCAGTATTTT.

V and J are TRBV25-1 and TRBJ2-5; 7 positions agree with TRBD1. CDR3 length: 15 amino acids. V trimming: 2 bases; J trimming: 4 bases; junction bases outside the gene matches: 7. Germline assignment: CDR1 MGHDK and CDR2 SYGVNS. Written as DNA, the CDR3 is TGTGCCAGCAGTGAAGATGGGACAGCTAGAGAGACCCAGTACTTC. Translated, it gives CASSEDGTARETQYF.

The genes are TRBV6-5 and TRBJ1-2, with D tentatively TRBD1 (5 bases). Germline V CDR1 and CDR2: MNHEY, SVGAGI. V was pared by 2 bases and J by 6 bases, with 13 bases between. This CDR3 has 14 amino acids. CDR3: CASSYEDRGDGYTF. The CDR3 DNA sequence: TGTGCCAGCAGTTACGAAGATCGGGGGGATGGCTACACCTTC.

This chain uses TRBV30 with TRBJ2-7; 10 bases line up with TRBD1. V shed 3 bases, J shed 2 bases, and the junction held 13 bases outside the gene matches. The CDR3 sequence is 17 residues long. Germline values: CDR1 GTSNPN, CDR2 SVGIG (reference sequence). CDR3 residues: CAWRLGIGTGDTYEQYF. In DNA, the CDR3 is TGTGCCTGGAGGCTCGGAATTGGGACAGGGGATACCTACGAGCAGTACTTC.

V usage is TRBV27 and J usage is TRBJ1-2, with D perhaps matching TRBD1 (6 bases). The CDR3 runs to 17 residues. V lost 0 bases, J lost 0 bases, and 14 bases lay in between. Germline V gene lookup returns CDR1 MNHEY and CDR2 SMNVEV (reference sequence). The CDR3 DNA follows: TGTGCCAGCAGTTTATCGGGACAAGCCGGGCCTAACTATGGCTACACCTTC. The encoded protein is CASSLSGQAGPNYGYTF.

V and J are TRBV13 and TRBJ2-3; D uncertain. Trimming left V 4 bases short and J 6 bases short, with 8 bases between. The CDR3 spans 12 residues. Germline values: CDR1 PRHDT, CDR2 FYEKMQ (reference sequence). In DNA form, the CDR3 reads TGTGCCAGCAGCTCCACCGAGGATACGCAGTATTTT. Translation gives CASSSTEDTQYF.

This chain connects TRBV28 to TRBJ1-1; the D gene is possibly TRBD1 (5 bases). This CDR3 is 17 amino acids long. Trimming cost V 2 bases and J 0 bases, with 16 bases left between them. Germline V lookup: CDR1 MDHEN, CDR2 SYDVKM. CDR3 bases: TGTGCCAGCAGTTTAGTACTCGGCGGGGCGATGAACACTGAAGCTTTCTTT. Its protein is CASSLVLGGAMNTEAFF. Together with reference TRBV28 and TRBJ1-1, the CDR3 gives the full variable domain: DVKVTQSSRYLVKRTGEKVFLECVQDMDHENMFWYRQDPGLGLRLIYFSYDVKMKEKGDIPEGYSVSREKKERFSLILESASTNQTSMYLCASSLVLGGAMNTEAFFGQGTRLTVV.

CDR3 loop: CATSDPRRAGQPQHF. DNA for the CDR3: TGTGCCACCAGTGATCCCCGGAGGGCAGGGCAGCCCCAGCATTTT. The chain is built from TRBV24-1 and TRBJ1-5, with D perhaps TRBD1 (5 bases). This CDR3 comprises 15 residues. Trimming took off 3 bases at V and 7 bases at J, with 15 bases between the two ends. Germline V gene sequence: CDR1 KGHDR, CDR2 SFDVKD.

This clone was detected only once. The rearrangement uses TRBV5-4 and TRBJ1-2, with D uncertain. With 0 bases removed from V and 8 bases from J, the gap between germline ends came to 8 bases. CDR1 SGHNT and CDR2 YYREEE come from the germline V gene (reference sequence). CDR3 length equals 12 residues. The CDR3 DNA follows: TGTGCCAGCAGCTTGGCAACCCAGGGCTACACCTTC. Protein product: CASSLATQGYTF.

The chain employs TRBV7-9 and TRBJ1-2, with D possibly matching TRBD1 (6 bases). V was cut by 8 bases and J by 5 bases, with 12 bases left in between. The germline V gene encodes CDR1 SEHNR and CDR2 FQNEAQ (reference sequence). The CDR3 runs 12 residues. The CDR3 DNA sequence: TGTGCCAGCGCACAGGGTGGGTATGGCTACACCTTC. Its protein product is CASAQGGYGYTF.

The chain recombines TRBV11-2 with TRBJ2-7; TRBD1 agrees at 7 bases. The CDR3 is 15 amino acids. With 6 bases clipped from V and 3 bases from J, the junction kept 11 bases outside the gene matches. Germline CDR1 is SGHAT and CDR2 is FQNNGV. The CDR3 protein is CASSPLGTAIYEQYF. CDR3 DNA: TGTGCCAGCAGTCCCCTCGGGACAGCTATCTACGAGCAGTACTTC.

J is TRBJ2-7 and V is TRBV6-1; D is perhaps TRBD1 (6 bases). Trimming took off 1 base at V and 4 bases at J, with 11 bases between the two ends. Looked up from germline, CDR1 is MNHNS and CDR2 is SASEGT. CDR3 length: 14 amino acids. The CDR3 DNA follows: TGTGCCAGCAGTGAAGGAGGGGGTCCTTACGAGCAGTACTTC. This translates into CASSEGGGPYEQYF.

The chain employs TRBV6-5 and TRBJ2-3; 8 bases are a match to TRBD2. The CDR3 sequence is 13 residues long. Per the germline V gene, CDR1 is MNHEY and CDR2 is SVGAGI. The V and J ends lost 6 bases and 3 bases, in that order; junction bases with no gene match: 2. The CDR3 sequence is CASRRLATDTQYF. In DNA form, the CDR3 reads TGTGCCAGCAGACGACTAGCGACAGATACGCAGTATTTT.

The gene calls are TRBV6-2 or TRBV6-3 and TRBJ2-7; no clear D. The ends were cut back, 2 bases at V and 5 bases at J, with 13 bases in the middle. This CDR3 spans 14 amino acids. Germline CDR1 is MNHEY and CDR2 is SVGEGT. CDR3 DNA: TGTGCCAGCAGTTACGGGCAGAAGCCCCACGAGCAGTACTTC. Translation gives CASSYGQKPHEQYF.

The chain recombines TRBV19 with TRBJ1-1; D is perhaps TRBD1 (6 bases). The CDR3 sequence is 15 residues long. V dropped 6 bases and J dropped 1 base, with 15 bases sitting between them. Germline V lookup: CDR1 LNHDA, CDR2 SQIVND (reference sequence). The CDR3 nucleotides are TGTGCCAGTAGATCTGTGGGGGCGCAGAACACTGAAGCTTTCTTT. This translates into CASRSVGAQNTEAFF.

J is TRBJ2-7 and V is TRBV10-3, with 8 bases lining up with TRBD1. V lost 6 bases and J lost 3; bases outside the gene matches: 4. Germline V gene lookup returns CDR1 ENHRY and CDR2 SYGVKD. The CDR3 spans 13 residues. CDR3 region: CAISGQGGYEQYF. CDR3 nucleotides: TGTGCCATCAGCGGACAGGGAGGCTACGAGCAGTACTTC.